This T cell receptor beta chain was retrieved from a study of control samples from healthy donors and cancer patients. This clone was detected once. Clones were sequenced by immunoSEQ multiplex PCR, and TCRdb holds only the in-frame ones, with some missing. Of around 30,000 clones in the sample, 85% are singletons; the top ten hold about 6.7%. The source of this sequence is a woman between 55 and 75 years old with head and neck cancer. Material: PBMCs.

The CDR3 region has the DNA TGTGCCAGCAAACGAGGCGGGGACCCAGATACGCAGTATTTT. It translates to CASKRGGDPDTQYF. The chain carries TRBV5-5 and TRBJ2-3, with D tentatively TRBD2 (6 bases). In germline, CDR1 is SGHKS, CDR2 YYEKEE (reference sequence). Trimming took 6 bases from V and 4 from J, leaving 15 bases between them. The CDR3 is 14 amino acids. Together with reference TRBV5-5 and TRBJ2-3, the CDR3 gives the full variable domain: DAGVTQSPTHLIKTRGQQVTLRCSPISGHKSVSWYQQVLGQGPQFIFQYYEKEERGRGNFPDRFSARQFPNYSSELNVNALLLGDSALYLCASKRGGDPDTQYFGPGTRLTVL.